Below, 3 T cell receptor beta chains from the same sample are listed, as sequenced in a study of Graves' ophthalmopathy and Graves' hyperthyroidism. The sequenced template was RNA, covering the TCR beta CDR3 region. Second-round multiplex PCR came after first-round RT-PCR with HTBI primers. TCRdb re-called the multiplex PCR reads with MiXCR, one entry per CDR3 protein. Of about 550,000 distinct CDR3 sequences in the sample, less than 45% were seen once. Sample: peripheral blood or thyroid tissue (not recorded which). These receptor sequences come from an adult man with Graves' hyperthyroidism.

On this clonotype: One end of the junction varies from germline; a read error may be responsible. The V call is TRBV7-9, the J call TRBJ2-2; D may be TRBD2 (6 bases). Per the germline V gene, CDR1 is SEHNR and CDR2 is FQNEAQ (reference sequence). The CDR3 has 16 residues. CDR3 protein: CASSLEWGVNTGELFF. In DNA form, the CDR3 reads TGCGCCAGCAGCTTGGAGTGGGGGGTGAACACCGGGGAGCTGTTTTTT.

The gene calls are TRBV10-2 and TRBJ2-7; D might be TRBD1 (5 bases). From germline, CDR1 is WSHSY and CDR2 SAAADI. Trimming stripped 3 bases from V and 3 bases from J, with 9 bases between. The CDR3 totals 13 residues. CDR3 nucleotides: TGCGCCAGCAGTGACTCAAGGGGCTACGAGCAGTACTTC. This encodes CASSDSRGYEQYF.

As for this clonotype: The CDR3 does not end in the conserved phenylalanine or tryptophan, so this is likely a read error. It is unclear where the CDR3 begins or ends on the DNA, so no DNA is shown, and the CDR3 is as TCRdb lists it. This chain uses TRBV2 with TRBJ1-2; the DNA was not used to check the table's D call, TRBD1. The CDR3 is made up of 8 amino acids, end residues included. Germline CDR1 SNHLY, CDR2 FYNNEI. This chain's CDR3 is CASSSDRA.